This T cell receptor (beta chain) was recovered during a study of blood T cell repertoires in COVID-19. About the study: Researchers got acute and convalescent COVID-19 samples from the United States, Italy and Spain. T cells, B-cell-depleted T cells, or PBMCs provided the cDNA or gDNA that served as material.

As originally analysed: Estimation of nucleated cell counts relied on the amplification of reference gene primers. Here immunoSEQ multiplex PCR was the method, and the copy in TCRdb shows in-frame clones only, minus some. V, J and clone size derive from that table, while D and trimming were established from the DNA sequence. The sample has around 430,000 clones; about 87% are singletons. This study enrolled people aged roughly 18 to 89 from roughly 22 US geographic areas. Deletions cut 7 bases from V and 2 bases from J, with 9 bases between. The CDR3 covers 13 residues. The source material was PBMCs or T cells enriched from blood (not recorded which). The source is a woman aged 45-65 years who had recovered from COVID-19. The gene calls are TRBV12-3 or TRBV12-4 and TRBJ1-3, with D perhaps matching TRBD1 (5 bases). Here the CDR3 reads CASTLRAGNTIYF. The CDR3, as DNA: TGTGCCAGCACCCTCAGGGCTGGAAACACCATATATTTT.